This TCR beta chain stems from a study of blood T cell repertoires in COVID-19. Background on the study: Sites across the United States, Italy and Spain contributed samples from acute and convalescent COVID-19.

TCRdb's table, derived via immunoSEQ multiplex PCR, lists solely in-frame clones and lacks some. The sample lists around 100,000 clones; approximately 88% were seen once. V dropped 4 bases and J dropped 6 bases, with 12 bases sitting between them. In germline, CDR1 is SNHLY, CDR2 FYNNEI. CDR3 length: 13 amino acids. The source of this sequence is a woman in her 70s with acute or convalescent COVID-19. The chain couples TRBV2 to TRBJ1-2; D perhaps matches TRBD1 (5 bases). Sequences were obtained from peripheral blood. The CDR3 sequence is CASSVGLRDGYTF. The CDR3 region has the DNA TGTGCCAGCAGTGTCGGGCTCAGGGATGGCTACACCTTC.